This T cell receptor (beta chain) was retrieved from a study of cytomegalovirus exposure and HLA in healthy donors. On the study more broadly: One earlier analysis, a look at 150 million to 200 million T cells, found 100 million to 130 million unique TCR beta sequences. Regarding the study as a whole: Later analysis demonstrated an association between a missense DCLRE1C variant and TCR beta V- and J-gene trimming. Exclusion as indistinguishable affected some V segments, including TRBV6-2 and TRBV6-3. The Asian-associated ancestry cluster reportedly had fewer N-insertions than the roughly 670-donor mean in a later analysis.

V was clipped by 0 bases and J by 5 bases, with 14 bases between them. This CDR3 is 15 amino acids long. Per germline, CDR1 SGHNT and CDR2 YYREEE (reference sequence). Vbeta (60) and Jbeta (13) primers were used in the PCR. TCRdb keeps only in-frame clones here, not all; method: immunoSEQ multiplex PCR. The table shows approximately 130,000 clones, with roughly four fifths occurring only once. This clone has more than one count but fewer than ten. Its antigen remains unidentified. The TCR originated in a man aged 25 to 45 in good health and CMV-seronegative. Sample: PBMCs. The chain combines TRBV5-4 with TRBJ1-2; D ambiguous. The CDR3 sequence is CASSLGGGFGYGYTF. In nucleotides, the CDR3 is TGTGCCAGCAGCTTGGGCGGAGGGTTTGGGTATGGCTACACCTTC.